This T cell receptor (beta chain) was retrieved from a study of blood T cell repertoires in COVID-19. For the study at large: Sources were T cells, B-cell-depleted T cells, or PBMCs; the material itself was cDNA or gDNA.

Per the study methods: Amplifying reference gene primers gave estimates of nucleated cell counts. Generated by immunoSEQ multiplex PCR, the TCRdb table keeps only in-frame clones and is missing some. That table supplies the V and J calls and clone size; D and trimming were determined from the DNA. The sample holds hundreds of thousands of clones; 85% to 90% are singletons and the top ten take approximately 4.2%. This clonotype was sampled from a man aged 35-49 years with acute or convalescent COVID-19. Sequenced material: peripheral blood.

DNA for the CDR3: TGTGCCAGCAGCCGGGCAAGTGGACAGGCGGGAGGCTACACCTTC. Residues: CASSRASGQAGGYTF. The chain uses TRBV3-1 (or the pseudogene TRBV3-2) and TRBJ1-2; 7 bases align to TRBD1. The V gene end was trimmed by 4 bases and the J gene end by 8 bases; junction bases not matched to a gene: 13. There are 15 residues in the CDR3. Germline V gene data show CDR1 as LGHDT and CDR2 as YNNKEL (reference sequence).